A selection of T cell receptor beta chains follows, all from one sample in a study of Graves' ophthalmopathy and Graves' hyperthyroidism. TCRdb itself ran the multiplex PCR reads through MiXCR, one entry per CDR3 protein. The data show fewer than 20,000 distinct CDR3 sequences, about half seen once. Sequencing was performed on peripheral blood. These TCRs come from a middle-aged woman with stable Graves' hyperthyroidism. Each CDR3 is given with its conserved first and last residue. D genes are given only for firm matches. A row's size may be missing; if present it is once, few, many or a size class.

v_gene	d_gene	abundance	j_gene	CDR3nt	CDR3aa
TRBV20-1	NA	NA	TRBJ2-7	TGCAGTGCTAGAGTGGCGGAAAGCTCCTACGAGCAGTACTTC	CSARVAESSYEQYF
TRBV29-1	TRBD1	NA	TRBJ2-6	TGCAGCGTGGGGACAGGTGGGGCCAACGTCCTGACTTTC	CSVGTGGANVLTF
TRBV20-1	NA	NA	TRBJ1-2	TGCAGCCCTGAGGGTCTTAACTATGGCTACACCTTC	CSPEGLNYGYTF
TRBV6-4	TRBD1	NA	TRBJ2-1	TGTGCCAGCAGTGACTCGGGACAGGGTGGGGTGGATGAGCAGTTCTTC	CASSDSGQGGVDEQFF
TRBV11-1	TRBD2	NA	TRBJ2-3	TGTGCCAGCAGCTTAGCGTTGGGGGGGGACACAGATACGCAGTATTTT	CASSLALGGDTDTQYF
TRBV20-1	NA	many	TRBJ1-1	TGCAGTGCTATGGTGGGTTCTGCGAACACTGAAGCTTTCTTT	CSAMVGSANTEAFF
TRBV7-2	NA	medium-sized	TRBJ1-6	TGTGCCAGCAGCCAGGGCTCCTGGGGTTCACCCCTCCACTTT	CASSQGSWGSPLHF
TRBV10-1	TRBD1	NA	TRBJ2-5	TGCGCCAGCAGTGAGTCTCCCGGGACAGCCCAAGAGACCCAGTACTTC	CASSESPGTAQETQYF
TRBV7-2	TRBD2	many	TRBJ2-4	TGTGCCAGCAGCTTAGCGCTGGGGGGGTCAGCCAAAAACATTCAGTACTTC	CASSLALGGSAKNIQYF
TRBV12-3/TRBV12-4	NA	few	TRBJ1-4	TGTGCCAGGGGGGACGGGAATGAAAAACTGTTTTTT	CARGDGNEKLFF
TRBV7-3	NA	few	TRBJ2-1	TGTGCCAGCAGCTTGAATCGGCAGCTTAGCTCCTACAATGAGCAGTTCTTC	CASSLNRQLSSYNEQFF
TRBV2	NA	NA	TRBJ2-3	TGTGCCAGCAGTCGCGGGGCTTTAGATACGCAGTATTTT	CASSRGALDTQYF
TRBV18	TRBD1	NA	TRBJ2-7	TGTGCCAGCTCAGATCCGGGACAGGGATTTGGACCCTACGAGCAGTACTTC	CASSDPGQGFGPYEQYF
TRBV20-1	TRBD1	many	TRBJ1-3	TGCAGTGCTTCGGACAGGACTGGAAACACCATATATTTT	CSASDRTGNTIYF
TRBV18	NA	few	TRBJ1-1	TGTGCCAGCTCACCACCAGAACGTCCTGAAGCTTTCTTT	CASSPPERPEAFF
TRBV6-4	TRBD2	NA	TRBJ2-7	TGTGCCACCAAGCGGGGTCCTTACTACGAGCAGTACTTC	CATKRGPYYEQYF
TRBV15	NA	medium-sized	TRBJ1-1	TGTGCCACCAGCAGAGATCGGCAGAACACTGAAGCTTTCTTT	CATSRDRQNTEAFF
TRBV5-1	NA	many	TRBJ1-1	TGCGCCAGCAGCTTACAGGGTAGTTTCACTGAAGCTTTCTTT	CASSLQGSFTEAFF
TRBV7-2	NA	medium-sized	TRBJ2-7	TGTGCCAGCAGCTTGCGACAGGAAATATTCAGCGAGCAGTACTTC	CASSLRQEIFSEQYF
TRBV2	NA	NA	TRBJ1-5	TGTGCCGGCAGTGAAGCAACAGGACACAATCAGCCCCAGCATTTT	CAGSEATGHNQPQHF
TRBV10-3	NA	NA	TRBJ2-7	TGTGCCATCAGGGGGCTTTACGAGCAGTACTTC	CAIRGLYEQYF
TRBV5-4	NA	NA	TRBJ1-3	TGTGCCAGCAGCTGGGGAGGGTCTGGAAACACCATATATTTT	CASSWGGSGNTIYF
TRBV4-1	NA	NA	TRBJ2-6	TGCGCCAGCAGCCCCGGGCCCTCTGGGGCCAACGTCCTGACTTTC	CASSPGPSGANVLTF
TRBV10-3	NA	few	TRBJ1-3	TGTGCCATCAGTGAAGGGTCCACTGGAAACACCATATATTTT	CAISEGSTGNTIYF
TRBV10-3	TRBD1	NA	TRBJ1-1	TGTGCCATCAGTTCAGGGGGCAGGCGGACAATGAACACTGAAGCTTTCTTT	CAISSGGRRTMNTEAFF
TRBV6-5	NA	NA	TRBJ2-6	TGTGCCAGCAGTTACTCTTACCGGGCCCTATCTGGGGCCAACGTCCTGACTTTT	CASSYSYRALSGANVLTF
TRBV9	TRBD1	NA	TRBJ2-5	TGTGCCAGCAGCCCCATGACAGGGCAAGAGACCCAGTACTTC	CASSPMTGQETQYF
TRBV7-6	NA	NA	TRBJ2-7	TGTGCCAGCAGCTCCCACCCCGAGCTTACCTACGAGCAGTACTTC	CASSSHPELTYEQYF
TRBV20-1	NA	many	TRBJ1-4	TGCAGTGCTACCCATCGAGGTGGAAATGAAAAACTGTTTTTT	CSATHRGGNEKLFF
TRBV7-2	NA	NA	TRBJ1-2	TGTGCCAGCAGCTTATTCGGGATAGGGAGGGGTGGCTACACCTTC	CASSLFGIGRGGYTF
TRBV5-6	NA	NA	TRBJ1-2	TGTGCCAGCAGCTTGGTGGCTGGTGGCTACACCTTC	CASSLVAGGYTF
TRBV7-9	TRBD2	few	TRBJ2-1	TGTGCCAGCAGCTTACTAGCGGGAGGCCGGGATGAGCAGTTCTTC	CASSLLAGGRDEQFF
TRBV7-2	NA	medium-sized	TRBJ1-1	TGTGCCAGCAGCTATTATGCCACTGAAGCTTTCTTT	CASSYYATEAFF
TRBV9	TRBD2	many	TRBJ2-7	TGTGCCAGCAGCCTCGGGACTAGCGGCCACGAGCAGTACTTC	CASSLGTSGHEQYF
TRBV7-9	NA	many	TRBJ2-3	TGTGCCAGCGCCCCGGTCGGTAACACAGATACGCAGTATTTT	CASAPVGNTDTQYF
TRBV2	TRBD1	medium-sized	TRBJ2-5	TGTGCCAGCAAAACCGGGACAGGCAAAGAGACCCAGTACTTC	CASKTGTGKETQYF
TRBV25-1	TRBD1	NA	TRBJ2-3	TGTGCCAGCAGTGAGGGTATGACAGGGGGCTCAGATACGCAGTATTTT	CASSEGMTGGSDTQYF
TRBV4-3	NA	NA	TRBJ1-2	TGCGCCAGCAGCCAAGCCCCGGGCTCGAACGATGGCTACACCTTC	CASSQAPGSNDGYTF
TRBV2	TRBD2	NA	TRBJ2-3	TGTGCCAGCAGTGGTGGGGGGGCAGATACGCAGTATTTT	CASSGGGADTQYF
TRBV29-1	NA	medium-sized	TRBJ2-1	TGCAGCGTTGAAGATAGGGGGAGAGGGGCTTACAATGAGCAGTTCTTC	CSVEDRGRGAYNEQFF
TRBV7-9	NA	NA	TRBJ2-7	TGTGCCAACAGCCTCGACACCTACGTGCAGTACTTC	CANSLDTYVQYF
TRBV3-1	TRBD2	few	TRBJ2-7	TGTGCCAGCAAAGGACTAGCGGGAGGCGAGCAGTACTTC	CASKGLAGGEQYF
TRBV5-1	TRBD1	many	TRBJ2-7	TGCGCCAGCAGCTTCGCGCCAGGGGGACCCTACGAGCAGTACTTC	CASSFAPGGPYEQYF
TRBV29-1	NA	medium-sized	TRBJ1-5	TGCAGCGTTGCCGACAGCTACAATCAGCCCCAGCATTTT	CSVADSYNQPQHF
TRBV4-3	NA	many	TRBJ2-1	TGCGCCAGCAGCCAAGACGAGACTGATTCCTACAATGAGCAGTTCTTC	CASSQDETDSYNEQFF
TRBV5-5	TRBD1	many	TRBJ1-2	TGTGCCAGCAGCTTTGGGGACAGCTTGTATGGCTACACCTTC	CASSFGDSLYGYTF
TRBV11-2	NA	NA	TRBJ2-2	TGTGCCAGCAGCTCGGGAAACACCGGGGAGCTGTCTTTT	CASSSGNTGELSF
TRBV19	TRBD1	many	TRBJ2-5	TGTGCCAGTAGTGTGAACCGGGACAGGATCCAAGAGACCCAGTACTTC	CASSVNRDRIQETQYF
TRBV30	TRBD2	NA	TRBJ2-1	TGTGCCTGGAGTCTCGGGGTTGCGGGAGGGTTCAATGGGCAGTTCTTC	CAWSLGVAGGFNGQFF
TRBV9	NA	NA	TRBJ2-5	TGTGCCAGCAGCGTAACCCCCCAGACCAGACAAGAGACCCAGTACTTC	CASSVTPQTRQETQYF
TRBV15	NA	NA	TRBJ2-2	TGTGCCACCAGCAGACCCCAGGGCTGTGCGAACACCGGGGAGCTGTTCTTT	CATSRPQGCANTGELFF
TRBV20-1	NA	once	TRBJ1-5	TGCAGTGCTAGTGCCAGGAGGGGGTTTGGGCAGCCCCAGCATTTT	CSASARRGFGQPQHF
TRBV9	NA	many	TRBJ2-1	TGTGCCAGCAGCGCCCAAGGGAGGAGCGGCTTTCTTGAGCAGTTCTTC	CASSAQGRSGFLEQFF
TRBV5-4	TRBD2	many	TRBJ2-5	TGTGCCAGCAGCTCGCTAGCGGACCAAGAGACCCAGTACTTC	CASSSLADQETQYF
TRBV7-2	NA	NA	TRBJ1-5	TGTGCCAGCAGCTTAGGCCCCCGGCCCCAGCATTTT	CASSLGPRPQHF
TRBV6-4	NA	NA	TRBJ2-1	TGTGCCAGCAGTGCAGGGCCCAACAATGAGCAGTTCTTC	CASSAGPNNEQFF
TRBV6-2/TRBV6-3	TRBD1	NA	TRBJ1-5	TGTGCCAGCAGTCGACAGGGGGCGCATCATCAGCCCCAGCATTTT	CASSRQGAHHQPQHF
TRBV19	NA	many	TRBJ2-2	TGTGCCCGGTGGGACGGACCGAACACCGGGGAGCTGTTTTTT	CARWDGPNTGELFF